This T cell receptor (beta chain) emerged from a study of blood T cell repertoires in COVID-19. Profiled with immunoSEQ multiplex PCR; TCRdb holds only in-frame clones, not every one. The sample contains approximately 110,000 clones, over 70% of which appear only once. This clone was counted only a few times. J was trimmed by 6 bases and V by 3 bases; bases with no gene match: 6. The CDR3 covers 14 residues. CDR1 and CDR2 from the germline V gene are LNHDA and SQIVND (reference sequence). The J gene is TRBJ2-7, the V gene TRBV19, with TRBD1 matching over 9 bases. The sequence was collected from an older woman with acute or convalescent COVID-19. The sequencing sample was made of peripheral blood. CDR3 in amino acids: CASSIETGGIEQYF. The CDR3, as DNA: TGTGCCAGTAGTATCGAGACAGGGGGTATCGAGCAGTACTTC.